This TCR beta chain is drawn from a study of blood T cells in healthy people across ages. A second PCR, run for roughly 6 to 11 cycles, used a sample-barcoded 5' primer plus a J-beta primer mix. Each CDR3 protein gets one entry after TCRdb re-called the 5' RACE reads with MiXCR. The sample consists of about 1,600,000 distinct CDR3 sequences, 42% of them appearing once. Per-sample PBMC isolation yielded at least 7 million cells. Each sample yielded at least 6 micrograms of PBMC total RNA. The CDR3 totals 14 residues. CDR1 is MNHEY and CDR2 is SMNVEV in the germline V gene (reference sequence). The V end lost 3 bases, the J end lost 2 bases, and 8 bases lay between the germline ends.

The receptor comes from a woman in her late teens or twenties in good health. V gene TRBV27 combines with J gene TRBJ2-1; no clear D. The sequencing input was blood. The CDR3 nucleotides are TGTGCCAGCAGTTTTATCCCTCCCTACAATGAGCAGTTCTTC. Its translation is CASSFIPPYNEQFF.